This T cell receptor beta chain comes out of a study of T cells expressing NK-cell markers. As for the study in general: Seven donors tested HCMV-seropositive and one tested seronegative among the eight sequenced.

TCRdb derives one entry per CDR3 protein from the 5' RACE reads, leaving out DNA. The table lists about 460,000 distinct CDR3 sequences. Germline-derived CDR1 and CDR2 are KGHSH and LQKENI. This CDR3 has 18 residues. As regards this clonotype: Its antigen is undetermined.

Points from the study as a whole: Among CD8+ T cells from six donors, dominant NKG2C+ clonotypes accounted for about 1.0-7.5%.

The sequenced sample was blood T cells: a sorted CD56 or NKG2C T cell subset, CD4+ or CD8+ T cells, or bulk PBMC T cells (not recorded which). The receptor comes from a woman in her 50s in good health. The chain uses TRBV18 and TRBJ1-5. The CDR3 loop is CASSPTAGFIGSNQPQHF.